This T cell receptor (beta chain) was identified during a study of technical replicates of blood from a few donors (dated by TCRdb to 2017 to 2019). Via the germline V gene, CDR1 is MNHNS and CDR2 SASEGT. The CDR3, cysteine through phenylalanine, is 18 amino acids long. Only the CDR3 DNA is retained, 54 bases long and in frame from the first base. Cut back by 3 bases and 2 bases, the V and J ends lie 23 bases apart. In the case of this clone: The antigen it recognizes is unknown. The record has no base qualities; no much larger clone is one base away.

The library was prepared using the immunoSEQ multiplex PCR assay. TCRdb holds this immuneACCESS table with in-frame rearrangements only. Some clones are missing; in checked studies, unresolved V genes explain under half, and the rest has no known cause. This sample comprises 9,500 to 15,000 clones, approximately 95% of them detected only once. Clones ranked in the top ten supply 6.3% of the sample. The specimen sequenced was PBMCs. The sequence was obtained from a human donor in good health. The chain employs TRBV6-1 and TRBJ2-7; 5 matching bases give a weak D call of TRBD2. The CDR3 protein: CASSELAGSANPAYEQYF. The DNA reads as follows: TGTGCCAGCAGTGAGTTGGCGGGTAGCGCAAACCCTGCCTACGAGCAGTACTTC.